One and the same sample provided the 18 T cell receptor beta chains below, sequenced in a study of cytomegalovirus exposure and HLA in healthy donors. The PCR made use of 60 Vbeta and 13 Jbeta primers. Here immunoSEQ multiplex PCR was the method, and the copy in TCRdb shows in-frame clones only, minus some. The sample consists of roughly 130,000 clones, around 80% of them appearing once. Sequencing used PBMCs. These receptors all come from a man younger than 35 in good health and CMV-seronegative.

This clone has more than one count but fewer than ten. The rearrangement joins TRBV9 to TRBJ1-4, with 8 bases lining up with TRBD1. Per the germline V gene, CDR1 is SGDLS and CDR2 is YYNGEE. V lost 0 bases to trimming and J lost 3 bases; unmatched junction nucleotides: 1. The CDR3 is 15 amino acids. The CDR3 DNA follows: TGTGCCAGCAGCGTAGGGGGACAGGCTAATGAAAAACTGTTTTTT. Protein sequence: CASSVGGQANEKLFF.

The chain recombines TRBV13 with TRBJ2-5, with unresolved D. TRBJ2-7 explains the end of the DNA better; the J call may be wrong. The CDR3 is made up of 13 amino acids. In germline, CDR1 is PRHDT, CDR2 FYEKMQ (reference sequence). CDR3 loop: CASSLESNYEQYF. CDR3 DNA sequence: TGTGCCAGCAGCTTAGAGAGCAATTACGAGCAGTACTTC.

This clone was seen once. A read error may account for a junction end that differs from germline. The CDR3 sequence is CASSQRTAVF. CDR3 nucleotides: TGTGCCAGCAGCCAGAGGACAGCCGTCTTT. This chain joins TRBV28 and TRBJ1-1; possible D gene TRBD1, 6 bases. This CDR3 comprises 10 residues. Germline lookup yields CDR1 MDHEN and CDR2 SYDVKM.

The chain combines TRBV10-3 with TRBJ2-7, with 8 positions matching TRBD1. The ends lost 2 bases at V and 0 bases at J; junction bases unmatched: 3. The length of the CDR3 is 15 residues. Looked up from germline, CDR1 is ENHRY and CDR2 is SYGVKD. CDR3 coding DNA: TGTGCCATCAGTGAGCCAGGGGGCCGCTCCTACGAGCAGTACTTC. It translates to CAISEPGGRSYEQYF.

The rearrangement uses TRBV19 and TRBJ1-3, with 7 bases identical to TRBD1. CDR1 and CDR2 from the germline V gene are LNHDA and SQIVND (reference sequence). The CDR3 length is 15 residues. V lost 8 bases to trimming and J lost 0 bases; unmatched junction nucleotides: 7. CDR3 coding DNA: TGTGCCAGTGGGATAACAGGGGTCTCTGGAAACACCATATATTTT. It specifies CASGITGVSGNTIYF.

The chain joins TRBV7-2 to TRBJ1-3, with D perhaps matching TRBD1 (5 bases). This CDR3 contains 12 residues. V was pared by 5 bases and J by 7 bases, with 9 bases between. CDR1 and CDR2 from the germline V gene are SGHTA and FQGNSA. For the CDR3, the DNA is TGTGCCAGCAGCGACAGCCGGAACACCATATATTTT. Protein: CASSDSRNTIYF.

The chain links TRBV7-9 to TRBJ2-1; 12 nucleotides line up with TRBD2. The trim removed 5 bases at V and 7 bases at J, leaving 9 bases unmatched. CDR3 length: 16 residues. Germline assignment: CDR1 SEHNR and CDR2 FQNEAQ (reference sequence). CDR3 nucleotide sequence: TGTGCCAGCAGCATAAGGACTAGCGGGACAAAGAATGAGCAGTTCTTC. This encodes CASSIRTSGTKNEQFF.

The CDR3 sequence is CASSQVPHASGGAGELFF. CDR3 DNA: TGTGCCAGCAGCCAAGTTCCTCATGCGAGCGGAGGGGCCGGGGAGCTGTTTTTT. This rearrangement joins TRBV4-2 to TRBJ2-2; tentative D call: TRBD2 (6 bases). Trimming stripped 1 base from V and 6 bases from J, with 21 bases between. The CDR3 spans 18 residues. Germline V lookup: CDR1 LGHNA, CDR2 YNFKEQ.

CDR3 sequence: CASSKRSGPLETQYF. In DNA, the CDR3 is TGTGCCAGCAGTAAACGCTCGGGTCCCTTGGAGACCCAGTACTTC. The chain has TRBV6-5 and TRBJ2-5; D remains ambiguous. The CDR3 extends over 15 amino acids. Germline V gene lookup returns CDR1 MNHEY and CDR2 SVGAGI. V was pared by 5 bases and J by 5 bases, with 18 bases between.

The chain carries TRBV5-1 and TRBJ1-6, with a weak D call TRBD1 (6 bases). V gave up 5 bases and J gave up 3 bases, with 12 bases separating them. Looked up from germline, CDR1 is SGHRS and CDR2 is YFSETQ. CDR3 size: 15 residues. CDR3 DNA: TGCGCCAGCAGAGCTTCGGACAGCTATAATTCACCCCTCCACTTT. It yields the protein CASRASDSYNSPLHF.

This chain joins TRBV10-2 and TRBJ1-2; D may be TRBD1 (6 bases). The CDR3 runs to 14 residues. Germline assignment: CDR1 WSHSY and CDR2 SAAADI. The V and J ends lost 0 bases and 8 bases respectively, with 13 bases between them. CDR3 sequence reads: CASSESGGGGGYTF. CDR3 DNA sequence: TGCGCCAGCAGTGAGTCTGGGGGCGGCGGAGGCTACACCTTC.

This clone was observed a few times. V is TRBV6-5 and J is TRBJ1-1, with D unresolved. Germline V gene data show CDR1 as MNHEY and CDR2 as SVGAGI. V lost 6 bases, J lost 5 bases, and 10 bases lay in between. The CDR3 has 12 amino acids. The CDR3 bases are TGTGCCAGCAGCCTACCCGGGACTGAAGCTTTCTTT. Translating gives CASSLPGTEAFF.

CDR3 in DNA: TGTGCCAGCAGCAACACAGGGCCGGGGAGGGATGAGCAGTTCTTC. It yields the protein CASSNTGPGRDEQFF. The V call is TRBV7-3, the J call TRBJ2-1; a possible D gene is TRBD2 (7 bases). The CDR3 consists of 15 residues. The V gene's germline CDR1 is SGHTA and CDR2 FQGTGA. Trimming shortened V by 5 bases and J by 8 bases, and 19 bases separated the two germline ends.

The J gene is TRBJ2-2, the V gene TRBV18; 8 bases line up with TRBD1. Germline V gives CDR1 KGHSH, CDR2 LQKENI. The CDR3 has 14 residues. The trim removed 3 bases at V and 3 bases at J, leaving 0 bases unmatched. The CDR3 protein is CASSPDRDTGELFF. The CDR3 region has the DNA TGTGCCAGCTCACCGGACAGGGACACCGGGGAGCTGTTTTTT.

The chain recombines TRBV6-5 with TRBJ1-1, with TRBD1 identical over 9 bases. The CDR3 consists of 13 residues. Trimming cost V 6 bases and J 7 bases; bases outside gene matches: 6. Per germline, CDR1 MNHEY and CDR2 SVGAGI. CDR3 sequence: CASRDGQGSEAFF. The CDR3 DNA is TGTGCCAGCAGGGACGGACAGGGGAGTGAAGCTTTCTTT.

The chain is built from TRBV13 and TRBJ2-1, with TRBD2 matching over 7 bases. This CDR3 has 16 amino acids. Losses at the gene ends were 5 bases for V and 1 base for J; bases not matched to a gene: 8. CDR1 and CDR2 (germline): PRHDT, FYEKMQ (reference sequence). The CDR3 loop reads CASSRTSADSYNEQFF. The CDR3 DNA reads as TGTGCCAGCAGCCGAACTAGCGCCGATTCCTACAATGAGCAGTTCTTC.

The rearrangement links TRBV2 to TRBJ1-5; TRBD1 agrees at 7 bases. CDR1 is SNHLY and CDR2 is FYNNEI in the germline V gene. The CDR3 sequence is 13 residues long. The V and J ends lost 8 bases and 9 bases, in that order; junction bases with no gene match: 10. As DNA, the CDR3 is TGTGCCAGCGGGGGGACAGATCTTAGGCCCCAGCATTTT. Translating it yields CASGGTDLRPQHF.

The chain uses TRBV2 and TRBJ2-5; TRBD2 matches 7 bases. The CDR3 is 18 amino acids. Germline V lookup: CDR1 SNHLY, CDR2 FYNNEI. Trimming removed 6 bases from V and 2 bases from J; junction bases left unmatched: 18. The CDR3: CASRGRGTPTALQETQYF. The CDR3 coding sequence is TGTGCCAGCAGAGGGAGGGGTACTCCCACGGCCTTACAAGAGACCCAGTACTTC.